Listed here is a single T cell receptor (beta chain). V was cut by 4 bases and J by 3 bases, with 17 bases left in between. The CDR3 length is 16 residues. Germline V gene sequence: CDR1 SGHDT, CDR2 YYEEEE. This record comes from a study of cytomegalovirus exposure and HLA in healthy donors. Both 60 Vbeta primers and 13 Jbeta primers went into the PCR. Profiled with immunoSEQ multiplex PCR; TCRdb holds only in-frame clones, not every one. Of approximately 160,000 clones in the sample, roughly four fifths were seen once. V gene TRBV5-6 combines with J gene TRBJ2-1, with D possibly matching TRBD2 (6 bases). This clonotype was sampled from a man between 40 and 49 years old in good health and CMV-seronegative. Sequencing was done on a sample of PBMCs. The CDR3 DNA follows: TGTGCCAGCAGCCCCGACGGGGGAGTTATCTACAATGAGCAGTTCTTC. Translating it yields CASSPDGGVIYNEQFF.